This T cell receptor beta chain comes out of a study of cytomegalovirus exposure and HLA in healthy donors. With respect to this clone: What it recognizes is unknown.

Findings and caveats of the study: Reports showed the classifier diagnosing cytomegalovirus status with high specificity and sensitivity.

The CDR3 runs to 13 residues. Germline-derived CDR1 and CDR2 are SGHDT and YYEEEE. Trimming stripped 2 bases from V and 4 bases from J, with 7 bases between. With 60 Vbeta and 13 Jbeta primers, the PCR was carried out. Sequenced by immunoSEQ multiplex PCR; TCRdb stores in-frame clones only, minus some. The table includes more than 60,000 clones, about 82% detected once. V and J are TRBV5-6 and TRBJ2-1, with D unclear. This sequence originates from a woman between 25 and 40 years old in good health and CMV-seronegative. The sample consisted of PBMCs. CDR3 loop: CASSFTQYNEQFF. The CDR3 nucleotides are TGTGCCAGCAGCTTCACACAGTACAATGAGCAGTTCTTC.